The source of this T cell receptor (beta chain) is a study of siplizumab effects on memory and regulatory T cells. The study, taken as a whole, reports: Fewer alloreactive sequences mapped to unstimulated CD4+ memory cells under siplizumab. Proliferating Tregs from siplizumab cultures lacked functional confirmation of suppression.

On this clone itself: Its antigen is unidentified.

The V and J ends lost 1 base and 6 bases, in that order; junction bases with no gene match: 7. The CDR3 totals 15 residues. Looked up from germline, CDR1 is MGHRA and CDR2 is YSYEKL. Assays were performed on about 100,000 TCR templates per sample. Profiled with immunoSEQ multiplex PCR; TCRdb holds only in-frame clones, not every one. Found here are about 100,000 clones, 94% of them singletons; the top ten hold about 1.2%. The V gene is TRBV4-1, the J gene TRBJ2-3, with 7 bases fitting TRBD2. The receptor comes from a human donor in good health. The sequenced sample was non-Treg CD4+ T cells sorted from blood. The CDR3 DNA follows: TGCGCCAGCAGCCAAGTTACGGCGGGAGAGGATACGCAGTATTTT. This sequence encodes CASSQVTAGEDTQYF.